These 13 T cell receptor beta chains share one sample of origin, sequenced in a study of T cell repertoires in cytomegalovirus infection. TCRdb re-derived calls from the reads in MiXCR, one entry per CDR3 protein. The sample lists about 240,000 distinct CDR3 sequences, more than 9% occurring once. Sequencing used PBMCs. Receptors originate from a human donor in good health (CMV status not recorded). Some clones in this sample may be carry-over from other donors' samples.

Ten or more counts support this clonotype. The J gene is TRBJ2-1, the V gene TRBV7-2; TRBD2 agrees at 9 bases. Germline CDR1 reads SGHTA; CDR2 reads FQGNSA. Trimming removed 5 bases from V and 1 base from J; junction bases left unmatched: 3. This CDR3 spans 15 amino acids. The CDR3 spells CASSLSGGSYNEQFF. CDR3 nucleotides: TGTGCCAGCAGCCTTAGCGGGGGTTCCTACAATGAGCAGTTCTTC.

The rearrangement uses TRBV28 and TRBJ1-3; tentatively, D is TRBD1 (6 bases). This CDR3 is built from 15 residues. Between the trimmed V and J ends, which lost 3 bases and 2 bases, there was a span of 11 bases. Germline lookup yields CDR1 MDHEN and CDR2 SYDVKM. CDR3 amino acids: CASSLRGTPGNTIYF. The CDR3 nucleotides read TGTGCCAGCAGTTTGAGGGGGACCCCTGGAAACACCATATATTTT.

This clonotype was picked up many times. The chain recombines TRBV6-2 or TRBV6-3 with TRBJ1-4, with 9 positions matching TRBD1. The CDR3 runs to 15 residues. The ends lost 5 bases at V and 8 bases at J; junction bases unmatched: 9. Germline V CDR1 and CDR2: MNHEY, SVGEGT. CDR3 in amino acids: CASSPSGQGLEKLFF. The CDR3 DNA is TGTGCCAGCAGTCCCAGTGGACAGGGGCTCGAAAAACTGTTTTTT.

The rearrangement links TRBV12-3 or TRBV12-4 to TRBJ1-4; weak D call: TRBD1 (6 bases). With 1 base removed from V and 5 bases from J, the gap between germline ends came to 11 bases. The CDR3 has 15 residues. The CDR3 reads CASSLGTVGNEKLFF. In DNA form, the CDR3 reads TGTGCCAGCAGTTTAGGGACAGTGGGGAATGAAAAACTGTTTTTT.

This clonotype was picked up many times. The chain is built from TRBV6-1 and TRBJ1-6; 7 nucleotides align to TRBD1. Unmatched junction bases numbered 8, after V lost 6 bases and J lost 9 bases. The length of the CDR3 is 14 residues. Germline loops: CDR1 MNHNS, CDR2 SASEGT. This chain's CDR3 is CASSDRQGSSPLHF. DNA of the CDR3: TGTGCCAGCAGCGACCGACAGGGAAGTTCACCCCTCCACTTT.

This clonotype was seen repeatedly, ten times or more. The chain is built from TRBV20-1 and TRBJ2-7, with unresolved D. The CDR3 sequence is 13 residues long. Per the germline V gene, CDR1 is DFQATT and CDR2 is SNEGSKA (reference sequence). The V and J ends lost 6 bases and 5 bases respectively, with 17 bases between them. The CDR3 coding sequence is TGCAGTGCCGCCTCGTTTGTCCGCCACGAGCAGTACTTC. This codes for CSAASFVRHEQYF.

This clonotype was detected ten times or more. The CDR3 carries no conserved terminal phenylalanine or tryptophan, so it likely arises from a read error. The limits of the CDR3 on the DNA are not certain, so only TCRdb's listed CDR3 is given. The chain carries TRBV5-1 and TRBJ2-1; the table's D call, TRBD2, was not checked against the DNA. Germline values: CDR1 SGHRS, CDR2 YFSETQ. The CDR3 is 18 amino acids long, termini counted. The CDR3 loop reads CASSLVLLAGGPSGQPKI.

In this sample, this clonotype turned up a few times. The chain joins TRBV6-1 to TRBJ1-2; D ambiguous. Looked up from germline, CDR1 is MNHNS and CDR2 is SASEGT. The CDR3 contains 14 residues. Trimming pared 7 bases from V and 0 bases from J, leaving 12 bases between. CDR3 in DNA: TGTGCCAGCACAAATGGCCTTTCTAACTATGGCTACACCTTC. Translated: CASTNGLSNYGYTF.

This clonotype has just a few counts. The J gene is TRBJ2-7, the V gene TRBV9; D may be TRBD1 or TRBD2 (5 bases each). The CDR3 runs 15 residues. Trimming took 4 bases from V and 3 from J, leaving 17 bases between them. CDR1 is SGDLS and CDR2 is YYNGEE in the germline V gene. DNA of the CDR3: TGTGCCAGCAGCTCGCACGGGACCACAAACTACGAGCAGTACTTC. Translation gives CASSSHGTTNYEQYF.

This clonotype was recorded many times. The CDR3 region is CASSSGQFKAVDEQFF. DNA of the CDR3: TGTGCCAGCAGCTCAGGACAGTTCAAGGCGGTGGATGAGCAGTTCTTC. The chain carries TRBV7-9 and TRBJ2-1, with D possibly matching TRBD1 (6 bases). CDR3 size: 16 residues. The germline V gene has CDR1 SEHNR and CDR2 FQNEAQ (reference sequence). The V end lost 4 bases, the J end lost 8 bases, and 21 bases lay between the germline ends.

CDR3 region: CASSSGASSYNEQFF. DNA for the CDR3: TGTGCCAGCAGTTCCGGGGCGAGCTCCTACAATGAGCAGTTCTTC. The chain carries TRBV27 and TRBJ2-1; perhaps D is TRBD1 or TRBD2 (5 bases each). V was pared by 4 bases and J by 0 bases, with 10 bases between. CDR1 and CDR2 (germline): MNHEY, SMNVEV (reference sequence). CDR3 size: 15 residues.

This clonotype was seen many times. The chain combines TRBV7-2 with TRBJ2-1, with 11 bases lining up with TRBD2. Germline loops: CDR1 SGHTA, CDR2 FQGNSA. Losses at the gene ends were 2 bases for V and 10 bases for J; bases not matched to a gene: 4. CDR3 length equals 14 residues. CDR3 bases: TGTGCCAGCAGCTTAAGACTAGCGGGACAAGAGCAGTTCTTC. Translated: CASSLRLAGQEQFF.

This clonotype was found a few times. The chain employs TRBV20-1 and TRBJ1-1, with a possible D match to TRBD1 (5 bases). Trimming removed 3 bases from V and 0 bases from J, with 8 bases in between. Germline CDR1 DFQATT, CDR2 SNEGSKA (reference sequence). The CDR3 extends over 13 amino acids. The CDR3 DNA sequence: TGCAGTGCTAGGGGGCAAGTGAACACTGAAGCTTTCTTT. This gives the protein CSARGQVNTEAFF.